Below, 3 T cell receptor beta chains from the same sample are listed, as sequenced in a study of cytomegalovirus exposure and HLA in healthy donors. The PCR had 60 Vbeta and 13 Jbeta primers. The repertoire was sequenced with immunoSEQ multiplex PCR; TCRdb's copy has only in-frame clones and lacks some. Its clone listing holds some 62,000 clones. Source material: PBMCs. These TCRs come from a man aged 25 to 40 in good health and CMV-seropositive.

The genes are TRBV7-9 and TRBJ1-2; D is ambiguous. Trimming pared 5 bases from V and 4 bases from J, leaving 17 bases between. Germline CDR1 and CDR2: SEHNR and FQNEAQ (reference sequence). The CDR3 has 15 residues. The CDR3 sequence is CASSLVETPSYGYTF. The CDR3 region has the DNA TGTGCCAGCAGCCTAGTAGAGACACCAAGCTATGGCTACACCTTC.

The V and J genes are TRBV19 and TRBJ2-7, with 11 bases aligning to TRBD2. This CDR3 region has 15 residues. The trim removed 7 bases at V and 1 base at J, leaving 6 bases unmatched. The germline gives CDR1 LNHDA, CDR2 SQIVND (reference sequence). The CDR3, as DNA: TGTGCCAGTACTACTAGCGGGGGCCTATCCTACGAGCAGTACTTC. Protein product: CASTTSGGLSYEQYF.

The rearrangement uses TRBV2 and TRBJ2-1, with D possibly TRBD2 on 6 matching bases. V was trimmed by 10 bases and J by 7 bases, leaving 17 bases between them. Germline V CDR1 and CDR2: SNHLY, FYNNEI. This CDR3 comprises 13 residues. In nucleotides, the CDR3 is TGTGCCATTAGACCGGAGGGCCTGAATGAGCAGTTCTTC. It encodes CAIRPEGLNEQFF.